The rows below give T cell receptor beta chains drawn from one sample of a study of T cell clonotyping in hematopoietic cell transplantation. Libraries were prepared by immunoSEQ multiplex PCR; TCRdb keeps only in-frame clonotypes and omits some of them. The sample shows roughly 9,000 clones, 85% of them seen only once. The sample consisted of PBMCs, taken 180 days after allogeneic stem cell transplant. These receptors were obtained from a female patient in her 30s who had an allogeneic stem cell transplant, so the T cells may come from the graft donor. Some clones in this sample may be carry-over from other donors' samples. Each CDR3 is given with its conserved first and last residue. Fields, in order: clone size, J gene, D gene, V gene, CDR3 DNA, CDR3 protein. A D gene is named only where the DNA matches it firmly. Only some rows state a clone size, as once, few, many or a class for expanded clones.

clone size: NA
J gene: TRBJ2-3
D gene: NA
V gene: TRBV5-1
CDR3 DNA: TGCGCCAGCAGCCAAGATCAACCAGGCGATACGCAGTATTTT
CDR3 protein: CASSQDQPGDTQYF

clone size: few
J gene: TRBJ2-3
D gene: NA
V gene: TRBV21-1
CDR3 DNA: TGTGCCAGCAGCAAACCTGACAGGGCAGATACGCAGTATTTT
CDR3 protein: CASSKPDRADTQYF

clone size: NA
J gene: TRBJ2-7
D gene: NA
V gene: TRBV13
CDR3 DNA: TGTGCCAGCAGCTCTCAGCGGCCACGTCACGAGCAGTACTTC
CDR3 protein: CASSSQRPRHEQYF

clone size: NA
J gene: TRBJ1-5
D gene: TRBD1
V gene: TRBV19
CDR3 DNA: TGTGCCAGTAAACTTCCGGGACAGGGTTCGGGGAGCAATCAGCCCCAGCATTTT
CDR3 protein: CASKLPGQGSGSNQPQHF

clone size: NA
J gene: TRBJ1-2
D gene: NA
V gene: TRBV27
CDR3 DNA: TGTGCCAGCAGTTTATCGCCCCAATCGTACGGTTCTATCGCCTTC
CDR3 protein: CASSLSPQSYGSIAF

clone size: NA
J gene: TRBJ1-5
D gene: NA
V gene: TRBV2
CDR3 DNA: TGTGCCAGCAGCTGGTCGGTAGGATTCAATCAGCCCCAGCATTTT
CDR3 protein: CASSWSVGFNQPQHF

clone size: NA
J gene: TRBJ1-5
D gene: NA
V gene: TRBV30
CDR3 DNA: TGTGCCTGGAGTTTCGGAAATCAGCCCCAGCATTTT
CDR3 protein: CAWSFGNQPQHF

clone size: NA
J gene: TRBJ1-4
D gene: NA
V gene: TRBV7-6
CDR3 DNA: TGTGCCAGCAGCTTATCCACAGGGCGGGATGAAAAACTGTTTTTT
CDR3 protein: CASSLSTGRDEKLFF

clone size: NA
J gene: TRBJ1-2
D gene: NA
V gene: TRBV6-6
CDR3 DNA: TGTGCCAGCAGTCCGACGGATAACTATGGCTACACCTTC
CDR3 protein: CASSPTDNYGYTF

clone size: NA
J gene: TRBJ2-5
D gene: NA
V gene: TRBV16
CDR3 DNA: TGTGCCAGCAGCCTAGTCCCAGAGACCCAGTACTTC
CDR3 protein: CASSLVPETQYF

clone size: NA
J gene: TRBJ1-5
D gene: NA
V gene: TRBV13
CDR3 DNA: TGTGCCAGCAGTTTGGGGGCGGATCAGCCCCAGCATTTT
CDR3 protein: CASSLGADQPQHF

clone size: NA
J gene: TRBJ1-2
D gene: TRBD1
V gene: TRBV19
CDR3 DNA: TGTGCCAGCATTACGACAGGGGCTGGTAACTATGGCTACACCTTC
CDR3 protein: CASITTGAGNYGYTF

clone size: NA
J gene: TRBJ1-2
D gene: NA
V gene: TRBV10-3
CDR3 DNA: TGTGCCATCAGTGAGGGGGGCAGGGCCGACTCCCACTATGGCTACACCTTC
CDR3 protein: CAISEGGRADSHYGYTF